These 19 T cell receptor beta chains were sequenced from one sample in a study of T-cell memory formation after mild COVID-19 (dated by TCRdb to the early 2020s). The protocol used for the library was 5' RACE. The reads were generated on an Illumina NovaSeq 6000. The raw public data were reprocessed by TCRdb itself: fastp quality trimming at Q25, MiXCR clonotype calling, in-frame beta chains only. Identical CDR3 protein sequences are pooled into one entry, listed with their most common genes and DNA. The sample has under 700,000 distinct CDR3 sequences on record, about a fifth of them singletons. The ten largest clonotypes hold roughly an eighth of the sample. Sequenced sample: PBMCs or a T cell subset sorted from them (not recorded which). These receptors all stem from an adult woman who had mild COVID-19 (a few samples of this study predate the infection). The sample titles of this study are shuffled in the database, so cell type and time point are left out; the donor was told from shared clones.

This chain connects TRBV6-6 to TRBJ2-1, with TRBD1 matching 7 bases. V lost 7 bases, J lost 7 bases, and 4 bases stayed unmatched. This CDR3 contains 12 residues. CDR1 and CDR2 (germline): MNHNY, SVGAGI (reference sequence). The CDR3 sequence: CASNKQGNEQFF. DNA of the CDR3: TGTGCCAGCAACAAACAGGGGAATGAGCAGTTCTTC.

The chain recombines TRBV7-2 with TRBJ1-1; tentatively, D is TRBD1 (6 bases). Trimming cost V 3 bases and J 0 bases, with 11 bases left between them. This CDR3 is built from 15 residues. CDR1 and CDR2 from the germline V gene are SGHTA and FQGNSA. The CDR3 coding sequence is TGTGCCAGCAGCTTTTGGGGGGCCGTGAACACTGAAGCTTTCTTT. Its translation: CASSFWGAVNTEAFF.

The genes are TRBV7-9 and TRBJ2-7, with D possibly called TRBD1 or TRBD2 (7 bases each). CDR1 SEHNR and CDR2 FQNEAQ come from the germline V gene (reference sequence). V was trimmed by 3 bases and J by 5 bases, leaving 14 bases between them. The CDR3 loop spans 14 amino acids. In DNA form, the CDR3 reads TGTGCCAGCAGCTTTACAGGGGAGGGCGACGAGCAGTACTTC. It is translated as CASSFTGEGDEQYF.

This rearrangement joins TRBV12-3 or TRBV12-4 to TRBJ2-3; D may be TRBD2 (6 bases). Trimming cost V 8 bases and J 0 bases, with 15 bases left between them. The CDR3 runs to 15 residues. Here the CDR3 DNA reads TGTGCCAGCGGGGGGAGTATGACTAGCACAGATACGCAGTATTTT. Translation gives CASGGSMTSTDTQYF.

This clonotype was detected a few times. The chain recombines TRBV7-6 with TRBJ2-1; maybe TRBD1 (7 bases). V was clipped by 1 base and J by 7 bases, with 17 bases between them. The CDR3 loop spans 16 amino acids. The germline V gene has CDR1 SGHVS and CDR2 FNYEAQ. CDR3 loop: CASSLVQGDWGNEQFF. Here the CDR3 DNA reads TGTGCCAGCAGCTTAGTGCAGGGGGACTGGGGGAATGAGCAGTTCTTC.

V gene TRBV10-2 combines with J gene TRBJ2-1; 11 bases are a match to TRBD2. V shed 4 bases and J 10 bases; nucleotides not matched to a gene: 9. Germline CDR1 WSHSY, CDR2 SAAADI. This CDR3 region has 15 residues. The CDR3 DNA is TGCGCCAGCAGTGTGGTAGCGGGGGGGCCACGGGAGCAGTTCTTC. Encoded protein: CASSVVAGGPREQFF.

The DNA of the CDR3 is TGTGCCAGCAGCTTAGTGGGAGGGCTCTACACTGAAGCTTTCTTT. It encodes CASSLVGGLYTEAFF. The V gene is TRBV7-2, the J gene TRBJ1-1; D uncertain. The CDR3 is made up of 15 amino acids. V was pared by 1 base and J by 3 bases, with 12 bases between. The germline V gene has CDR1 SGHTA and CDR2 FQGNSA.

The chain recombines TRBV24-1 with TRBJ2-2; 14 bases fit TRBD2. Germline CDR1 and CDR2: KGHDR and SFDVKD. The CDR3 has 17 amino acids. Trimming cost V 1 base and J 4 bases; bases outside gene matches: 1. CDR3: CATSDFGTSGSTGELFF. The CDR3 region has the DNA TGTGCCACCAGTGATTTTGGGACTAGCGGGAGCACCGGGGAGCTGTTTTTT.

V usage is TRBV5-6 and J usage is TRBJ1-2; D remains unclear. The CDR3 extends over 12 amino acids. Trimming removed 4 bases from V and 2 bases from J, with 6 bases in between. The germline CDR1 and CDR2 sequences are SGHDT and YYEEEE. Here the CDR3 reads CASSTYNYGYTF. CDR3 DNA: TGTGCCAGCAGCACATACAACTATGGCTACACCTTC.

This clonotype came up many times. V is TRBV2 and J is TRBJ2-2, with TRBD1 as a possible D gene (6 bases). V was cut by 8 bases and J by 3 bases, with 13 bases left in between. The germline V gene encodes CDR1 SNHLY and CDR2 FYNNEI. This CDR3 is built from 14 residues. The CDR3 is CASLRDIYTGELFF. The CDR3 nucleotides read TGTGCCAGCCTCCGGGACATTTACACCGGGGAGCTGTTTTTT.

The CDR3 here is CASSIPQGAVTQYF. The CDR3 DNA sequence: TGTGCCAGCAGCATCCCACAGGGGGCGGTGACCCAGTACTTC. The genes are TRBV11-2 and TRBJ2-5; 9 nucleotides align to TRBD1. This CDR3 is built from 14 residues. V lost 5 bases, J lost 7 bases, and 8 bases stayed unmatched. Per the germline V gene, CDR1 is SGHAT and CDR2 is FQNNGV.

The chain joins TRBV4-3 to TRBJ2-1; 10 positions agree with TRBD2. V lost 1 base to trimming and J lost 8 bases; unmatched junction nucleotides: 8. The CDR3 is 16 residues long. Germline V gives CDR1 LGHNA, CDR2 YSLEER. CDR3 bases: TGCGCCAGCAGCCAAGGGTTTAGCGGGGGGCAGGATGAGCAGTTCTTC. Amino acid sequence: CASSQGFSGGQDEQFF.

At least ten counts were recorded for this clonotype. This chain links TRBV29-1 with TRBJ2-3, with TRBD2 matching 7 bases. This CDR3 has 16 amino acids. Germline V lookup: CDR1 SQVTM, CDR2 ANQGSEA. V dropped 4 bases and J dropped 5; count of bases not matched to a gene: 15. CDR3 bases: TGCAGCGTTGCGCCGCCCGGGGCGGGAGCGATAGATACGCAGTATTTT. Translating gives CSVAPPGAGAIDTQYF.

The chain couples TRBV6-5 to TRBJ2-7; D is ambiguous. Per germline, CDR1 MNHEY and CDR2 SVGAGI. The V end lost 6 bases, the J end lost 0 bases, and 9 bases lay between the germline ends. CDR3 length: 13 amino acids. DNA of the CDR3: TGTGCCAGCAGCACTGCGGCCTCCTACGAGCAGTACTTC. It translates to CASSTAASYEQYF.

This clonotype has just a few counts. The rearrangement joins TRBV29-1 to TRBJ1-1; no clear D gene. V was trimmed by 7 bases and J by 4 bases, leaving 16 bases between them. This CDR3 has 13 amino acids. Germline V gene data show CDR1 as SQVTM and CDR2 as ANQGSEA. The CDR3 DNA sequence: TGCAGCGCCCAGCCTAGCCTGGGCACTGAAGCTTTCTTT. Its translation is CSAQPSLGTEAFF.

The table lists this clonotype with a few counts. This sequence joins TRBV12-3 or TRBV12-4 and TRBJ2-7; 12 bases are a match to TRBD2. The CDR3 extends over 15 amino acids. Trimming at V came to 5 bases and at J to 3 bases, leaving 5 bases not matched to a gene. Written as DNA, the CDR3 is TGTGCCAGCAGTCCGGGACTAGCGGGCATCTACGAGCAGTACTTC. It yields the protein CASSPGLAGIYEQYF.

This clonotype was detected many times. The chain has TRBV7-9 and TRBJ2-7; a weak D match, TRBD2 (6 bases). Between the trimmed V and J ends, which lost 6 bases and 7 bases, there was a span of 19 bases. The CDR3 totals 14 residues. CDR1 and CDR2 (germline): SEHNR, FQNEAQ (reference sequence). The CDR3 DNA is TGTGCCAGCAGTTCCGGGACTCTGCGTCTAGAGCAGTACTTC. This codes for CASSSGTLRLEQYF. The complete variable domain, with remaining parts taken from reference TRBV7-9 and TRBJ2-7, reads DTGVSQNPRHKITKRGQNVTFRCDPISEHNRLYWYRQTLGQGPEFLTYFQNEAQLEKSRLLSDRFSAERPKGSFSTLEIQRTEQGDSAMYLCASSSGTLRLEQYFGPGTRLTVT.

This clonotype appeared a few times. The V call is TRBV30, the J call TRBJ2-4, with a possible D match to TRBD2 (6 bases). Trimming took off 0 bases at V and 8 bases at J, with 20 bases between the two ends. Germline V gives CDR1 GTSNPN, CDR2 SVGIG (reference sequence). CDR3 length: 16 residues. The CDR3 reads CAWSVVLGGAKDIQYF. The CDR3 DNA follows: TGTGCCTGGAGTGTAGTCCTGGGAGGAGCTAAGGACATTCAGTACTTC.

J is TRBJ2-1 and V is TRBV29-1; D unresolved. Germline V gene data show CDR1 as SQVTM and CDR2 as ANQGSEA. There are 13 residues in the CDR3. Between the trimmed V and J ends, which lost 4 bases and 0 bases, there was a span of 7 bases. The CDR3 is CSVVGGSYNEQFF. CDR3 DNA: TGCAGCGTTGTTGGTGGCTCCTACAATGAGCAGTTCTTC.